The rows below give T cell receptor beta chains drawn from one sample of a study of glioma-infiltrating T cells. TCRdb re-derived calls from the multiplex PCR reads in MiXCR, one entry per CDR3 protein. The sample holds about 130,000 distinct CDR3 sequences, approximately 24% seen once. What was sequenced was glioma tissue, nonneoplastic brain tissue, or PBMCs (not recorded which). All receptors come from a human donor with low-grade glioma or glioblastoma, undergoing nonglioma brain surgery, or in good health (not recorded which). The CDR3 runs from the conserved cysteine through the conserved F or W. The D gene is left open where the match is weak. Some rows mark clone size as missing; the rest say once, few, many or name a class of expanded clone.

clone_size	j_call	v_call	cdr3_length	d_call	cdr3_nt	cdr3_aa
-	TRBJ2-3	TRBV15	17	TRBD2	TGTGCCACCAGCAGAGACCCTGGCGGGGGGGCAGCATATACGCAGTATTTT	CATSRDPGGGAAYTQYF
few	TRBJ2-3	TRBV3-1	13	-	TGTGCCAGCAGCCAATCTACGGCAGATACGCAGTATTTT	CASSQSTADTQYF
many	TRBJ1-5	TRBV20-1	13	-	TGCAGTGCAGTCGACCAAGCTAATCAGCCCCAGCATTTT	CSAVDQANQPQHF
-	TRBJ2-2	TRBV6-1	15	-	TGTGCCATCAGTGAGCGGGCAGATTCAGCCGGGGAGCTGTTTTTT	CAISERADSAGELFF
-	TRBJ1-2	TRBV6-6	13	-	TGTGCCAGCAGTTACCACAGTGGCTATGGCTACACCTTC	CASSYHSGYGYTF
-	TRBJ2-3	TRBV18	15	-	TGTGCCACCCTGGGGAGTCGAGGAGGAGGTGATACGCAGTATTTT	CATLGSRGGGDTQYF
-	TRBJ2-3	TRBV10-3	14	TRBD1	TGTGCCATCAGGATTACAGGGGGCACAGATACGCAGTATTTT	CAIRITGGTDTQYF
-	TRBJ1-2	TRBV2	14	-	TGTGCCAGCAGTGAAGCGCGGTTACCCCAGGGCTACACCTTC	CASSEARLPQGYTF
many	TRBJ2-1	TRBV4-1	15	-	TGCGCCAGCAGCCAAGATCTACAGATGGAGGATGAGCAGTTCTTC	CASSQDLQMEDEQFF
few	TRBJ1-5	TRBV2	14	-	TGTGCCAGCAGTGAGTCGCAGGTAAATCAGCCCCAGCATTTT	CASSESQVNQPQHF
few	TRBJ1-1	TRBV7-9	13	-	TGTGCCAGCAGCTCCGGCCGGGACATGGGTGATCTCTTT	CASSSGRDMGDLF